This T cell receptor beta chain was recorded in a study of blood T cell repertoires in COVID-19. Study-level information: PBMCs, B-cell-depleted T cells, or T cells were the source of the cDNA or gDNA that made up the material.

TCRdb's copy holds only in-frame clones and misses some; the assay was immunoSEQ multiplex PCR. The sample shows roughly 35,000 clones, about 80% of them seen only once. Germline assignment: CDR1 MRHNA and CDR2 SNTAGT. This CDR3 has 16 residues. The germline V and J ends were trimmed by 2 bases and 2 bases, with 13 bases remaining between them. The rearrangement uses TRBV6-4 and TRBJ2-1, with TRBD2 as a possible D gene (6 bases). The TCR originated in a man at least 80 years old with acute or convalescent COVID-19. Input material: peripheral blood. The CDR3 spells CASSDEPGATYNEQFF. The DNA of the CDR3 is TGTGCCAGCAGTGACGAGCCGGGAGCCACCTACAATGAGCAGTTCTTC.